What follows are 5 T cell receptor beta chains derived from one specimen sequenced in a study of T cells after yellow fever vaccination. TCRdb re-called the 5' RACE reads through MiXCR, storing one row per CDR3 protein. The sample gives hundreds of thousands of distinct CDR3 sequences, about 14% of which show up once; around 15% is in the top ten. Material: PBMCs, obtained on the day of the yellow fever booster vaccination. Receptors were obtained from a man in his thirties or forties who received the YFV17D yellow fever vaccine.

This clonotype has more than one count but fewer than ten. The CDR3 here is CSVGRLAGVKNEQFF. The CDR3 DNA reads as TGCAGCGTTGGACGACTAGCGGGAGTAAAAAATGAGCAGTTCTTC. This sequence joins TRBV29-1 and TRBJ2-1; TRBD2 matches at 12 bases. J gave up 7 bases and V 4 bases, and 8 bases lay outside the gene matches. CDR1 is SQVTM and CDR2 is ANQGSEA in the germline V gene. This CDR3 spans 15 amino acids.

The rearrangement uses TRBV6-2 or TRBV6-3 and TRBJ2-7; the D gene is possibly TRBD2 (6 bases). Germline lookup yields CDR1 MNHEY and CDR2 SVGEGT. This CDR3 region has 15 residues. V was trimmed by 5 bases and J by 6 bases, leaving 20 bases between them. Here the CDR3 DNA reads TGTGCCAGCAGTCGGCCCCAGCCGGGGGTAGGCGAGCAGTACTTC. This sequence encodes CASSRPQPGVGEQYF.

This sequence joins TRBV4-3 and TRBJ1-3, with D maybe TRBD1 (6 bases). Trimming left V 4 bases short and J 5 bases short, with 9 bases between. CDR1 and CDR2 from the germline V gene are LGHNA and YSLEER. The CDR3 loop spans 13 amino acids. CDR3 loop: CASSPRDRNTIYF. The CDR3 nucleotides are TGCGCCAGCAGCCCCCGGGACAGAAACACCATATATTTT.

This clonotype was observed many times. The gene calls are TRBV20-1 and TRBJ1-1; the D is unclear. Trimming pared 6 bases from V and 3 bases from J, leaving 14 bases between. Germline assignment: CDR1 DFQATT and CDR2 SNEGSKA (reference sequence). CDR3 length: 13 amino acids. The CDR3 region is CSAASGIDTEAFF. The DNA for the CDR3 is TGCAGTGCAGCAAGCGGAATCGACACTGAAGCTTTCTTT.

This clonotype came up a few times. Written as DNA, the CDR3 is TGTGCCTGGAGTGAGGATAGACCCTACAATGAGCAGTTCTTC. Amino acid sequence: CAWSEDRPYNEQFF. The genes are TRBV30 and TRBJ2-1, with unresolved D. This CDR3 contains 14 residues. The V end lost 1 base, the J end lost 2 bases, and 9 bases lay between the germline ends. Germline V CDR1 and CDR2: GTSNPN, SVGIG (reference sequence).